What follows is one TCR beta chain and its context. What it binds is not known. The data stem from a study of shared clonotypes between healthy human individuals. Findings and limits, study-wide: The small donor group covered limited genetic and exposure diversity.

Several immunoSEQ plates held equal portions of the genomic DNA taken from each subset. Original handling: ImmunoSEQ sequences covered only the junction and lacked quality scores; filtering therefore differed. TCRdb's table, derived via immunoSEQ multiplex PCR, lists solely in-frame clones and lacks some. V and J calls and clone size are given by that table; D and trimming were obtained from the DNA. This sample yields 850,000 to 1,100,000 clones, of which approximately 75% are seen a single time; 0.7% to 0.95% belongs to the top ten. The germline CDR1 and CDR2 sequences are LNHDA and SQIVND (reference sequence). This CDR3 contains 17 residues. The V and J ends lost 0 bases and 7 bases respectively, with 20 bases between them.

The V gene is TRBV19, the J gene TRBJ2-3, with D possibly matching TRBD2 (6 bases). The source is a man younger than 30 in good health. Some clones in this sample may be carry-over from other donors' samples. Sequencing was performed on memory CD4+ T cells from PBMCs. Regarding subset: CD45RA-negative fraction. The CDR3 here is CASSIETGTSLGNTQYF. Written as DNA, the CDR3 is TGTGCCAGTAGTATAGAAACCGGGACTTCACTCGGGAATACGCAGTATTTT.